A selection of T cell receptor beta chains follows, all from one sample in a study of neurological immune-mediated disorders. From the 5' RACE reads, TCRdb called clonotypes with MiXCR, one entry per CDR3 protein. Found here are approximately 52,000 distinct CDR3 sequences, 3% to 3.5% of them singletons; the top ten hold about 5.4%. The sequenced sample was PBMCs. The receptors come from a man between 35 and 55 years old with multiple sclerosis. Both conserved end residues are part of each CDR3. The order of the fields is V gene, J gene, D gene, clone size, CDR3 protein, CDR3 DNA. The D gene is left open where the match is weak. Only some rows state a clone size, as once, few, many or a class for expanded clones.

v_gene: TRBV6-5
j_gene: TRBJ1-4
d_gene: -
abundance: many
CDR3aa: CASSYSTGSEGKLFF
CDR3nt: TGTGCCAGCAGTTACTCGACAGGATCGGAAGGAAAACTGTTTTTT

v_gene: TRBV12-3/TRBV12-4
j_gene: TRBJ2-2
d_gene: -
abundance: many
CDR3aa: CASSLAGNTGELFF
CDR3nt: TGTGCCAGCAGTTTAGCGGGGAACACCGGGGAGCTGTTTTTT

v_gene: TRBV28
j_gene: TRBJ2-3
d_gene: TRBD2
abundance: many
CDR3aa: CASIAGDYYTDTQYF
CDR3nt: TGTGCCAGCATCGCTGGGGACTATTACACAGATACGCAGTATTTT

v_gene: TRBV18
j_gene: TRBJ2-5
d_gene: -
abundance: many
CDR3aa: CASSPDGAGDRGTQYF
CDR3nt: TGTGCCAGCTCACCCGACGGGGCGGGTGATCGCGGGACCCAGTACTTC

v_gene: TRBV20-1
j_gene: TRBJ1-5
d_gene: -
abundance: few
CDR3aa: CSARVGTSNQPQNF
CDR3nt: TGCAGTGCTAGAGTCGGGACGAGCAATCAGCCCCAGAATTTT

v_gene: TRBV12-3/TRBV12-4
j_gene: TRBJ2-7
d_gene: -
abundance: many
CDR3aa: CASSLGGHSYEQYF
CDR3nt: TGTGCCAGCAGTTTAGGGGGTCATAGCTACGAGCAGTACTTC

v_gene: TRBV5-1
j_gene: TRBJ2-1
d_gene: -
abundance: many
CDR3aa: CASSLLGARDEQFF
CDR3nt: TGCGCCAGCAGCTTGTTGGGGGCACGGGATGAGCAGTTCTTC

v_gene: TRBV5-5
j_gene: TRBJ2-5
d_gene: TRBD2
abundance: many
CDR3aa: CASSPGLAGETQYF
CDR3nt: TGTGCCAGCAGCCCGGGACTAGCGGGGGAGACCCAGTACTTC

v_gene: TRBV9
j_gene: TRBJ2-5
d_gene: -
abundance: many
CDR3aa: CASSVDRGTQETQYF
CDR3nt: TGTGCCAGCAGCGTAGATAGGGGGACCCAAGAGACCCAGTACTTC

v_gene: TRBV5-1
j_gene: TRBJ2-3
d_gene: -
abundance: many
CDR3aa: CASSSYVSEDTQYF
CDR3nt: TGCGCCAGCAGCTCGTACGTTTCGGAGGATACGCAGTATTTT

v_gene: TRBV5-1
j_gene: TRBJ1-1
d_gene: TRBD1
abundance: many
CDR3aa: CASSFSGQAEAFF
CDR3nt: TGCGCCAGCAGCTTCTCCGGACAGGCTGAAGCTTTCTTT

v_gene: TRBV5-1
j_gene: TRBJ2-6
d_gene: TRBD1
abundance: many
CDR3aa: CASSLSGGFGANVLTF
CDR3nt: TGCGCCAGCAGCTTATCAGGGGGCTTTGGGGCCAACGTCCTGACTTTC

v_gene: TRBV5-1
j_gene: TRBJ2-2
d_gene: -
abundance: many
CDR3aa: CASSLVQLNTGELFF
CDR3nt: TGCGCCAGCAGCTTGGTGCAGCTTAACACCGGGGAGCTGTTTTTT

v_gene: TRBV20-1
j_gene: TRBJ1-6
d_gene: -
abundance: many
CDR3aa: CSARKTDYNSPLHF
CDR3nt: TGCAGTGCTAGAAAGACAGATTATAATTCACCCCTCCACTTT

v_gene: TRBV7-2
j_gene: TRBJ2-2
d_gene: -
abundance: many
CDR3aa: CASSRGGGSVTGELFF
CDR3nt: TGTGCCAGCAGCAGAGGGGGGGGTTCGGTCACCGGGGAGCTGTTTTTT

v_gene: TRBV20-1
j_gene: TRBJ1-4
d_gene: TRBD1
abundance: many
CDR3aa: CSVTAGQGAQEKLFF
CDR3nt: TGCAGTGTTACGGCCGGACAGGGGGCCCAGGAAAAACTGTTTTTT

v_gene: TRBV7-6
j_gene: TRBJ2-5
d_gene: -
abundance: many
CDR3aa: CASSLQDQETQYF
CDR3nt: TGTGCCAGCAGCTTACAGGACCAAGAGACCCAGTACTTC

v_gene: TRBV24-1
j_gene: TRBJ2-2
d_gene: -
abundance: many
CDR3aa: CATSDTQRGFSYTGELFF
CDR3nt: TGTGCCACCAGTGATACCCAACGGGGGTTTTCGTACACCGGGGAGCTGTTTTTT

v_gene: TRBV9
j_gene: TRBJ2-2
d_gene: TRBD1
abundance: many
CDR3aa: CASSVGTADFTGELFF
CDR3nt: TGTGCCAGCAGCGTTGGGACAGCCGATTTCACCGGGGAGCTGTTTTTT

v_gene: TRBV28
j_gene: TRBJ2-5
d_gene: TRBD2
abundance: many
CDR3aa: CASSFNSGGLETQYF
CDR3nt: TGTGCCAGCAGTTTTAATAGCGGGGGGTTGGAGACCCAGTACTTC

v_gene: TRBV27
j_gene: TRBJ1-5
d_gene: -
abundance: many
CDR3aa: CASSRRTEIVGQPQHF
CDR3nt: TGTGCCAGCAGCCGCCGGACAGAAATAGTGGGGCAGCCCCAGCATTTT

v_gene: TRBV7-8
j_gene: TRBJ2-7
d_gene: -
abundance: many
CDR3aa: CASSLTPHLRSYEQYF
CDR3nt: TGTGCCAGCAGCTTAACCCCCCACTTACGCTCCTACGAGCAGTACTTC

v_gene: TRBV7-9
j_gene: TRBJ2-5
d_gene: -
abundance: many
CDR3aa: CASSLALRGQETQYF
CDR3nt: TGTGCCAGCAGCTTAGCCCTCCGGGGCCAAGAGACCCAGTACTTC

v_gene: TRBV7-6
j_gene: TRBJ2-3
d_gene: TRBD2
abundance: few
CDR3aa: CASSLLPLAGVTDTQYF
CDR3nt: TGTGCCAGCAGCTTATTACCTCTAGCGGGGGTTACAGATACGCAGTATTTT

v_gene: TRBV28
j_gene: TRBJ2-1
d_gene: TRBD1
abundance: many
CDR3aa: CASSFPLTGLNEQFF
CDR3nt: TGTGCCAGCAGTTTCCCTCTGACAGGGCTGAATGAGCAGTTCTTC

v_gene: TRBV11-2
j_gene: TRBJ2-1
d_gene: -
abundance: few
CDR3aa: CASSRSGTTYNEQFF
CDR3nt: TGTGCCAGCAGCCGTAGCGGAACCACCTACAATGAGCAGTTCTTC

v_gene: TRBV11-2
j_gene: TRBJ2-1
d_gene: -
abundance: many
CDR3aa: CASSQATYNEQFF
CDR3nt: TGTGCCAGCAGCCAGGCCACCTACAATGAGCAGTTCTTC

v_gene: TRBV7-2
j_gene: TRBJ2-5
d_gene: -
abundance: few
CDR3aa: CASSSWGGKETQYF
CDR3nt: TGTGCCAGCAGCTCTTGGGGGGGCAAAGAGACCCAGTACTTC

v_gene: TRBV15
j_gene: TRBJ2-7
d_gene: TRBD1
abundance: many
CDR3aa: CATSAGPRTGSFEQYF
CDR3nt: TGTGCCACCAGCGCCGGACCCCGGACAGGGAGTTTCGAGCAGTACTTC

v_gene: TRBV6-5
j_gene: TRBJ2-3
d_gene: TRBD1
abundance: many
CDR3aa: CASSYSNPGQGTGTQYF
CDR3nt: TGTGCCAGCAGTTACTCGAATCCGGGACAGGGTACCGGTACGCAGTATTTT

v_gene: TRBV25-1
j_gene: TRBJ2-7
d_gene: TRBD1
abundance: many
CDR3aa: CASSEGTGSHEQYF
CDR3nt: TGTGCCAGCAGTGAAGGGACAGGGTCCCACGAGCAGTACTTC

v_gene: TRBV6-6
j_gene: TRBJ1-2
d_gene: TRBD1
abundance: many
CDR3aa: CASSSDRGWYGYTF
CDR3nt: TGTGCCAGCAGTTCCGACAGGGGGTGGTATGGCTACACCTTC

v_gene: TRBV7-3
j_gene: TRBJ1-1
d_gene: -
abundance: many
CDR3aa: CASSLTGGATEAFF
CDR3nt: TGTGCCAGCAGCTTAACAGGGGGGGCCACTGAAGCTTTCTTT

v_gene: TRBV4-1
j_gene: TRBJ1-2
d_gene: -
abundance: many
CDR3aa: CASSQVTTTGKAGYTF
CDR3nt: TGCGCCAGCAGCCAAGTTACAACAACAGGGAAGGCTGGCTACACCTTC

v_gene: TRBV5-1
j_gene: TRBJ2-7
d_gene: -
abundance: many
CDR3aa: CASSLEPGPTYEQYF
CDR3nt: TGCGCCAGCAGCTTGGAGCCAGGGCCCACCTACGAGCAGTACTTC

v_gene: TRBV5-5
j_gene: TRBJ1-5
d_gene: -
abundance: many
CDR3aa: CASSWTDSNQPQHF
CDR3nt: TGTGCCAGCAGCTGGACAGATAGCAATCAGCCCCAGCATTTT

v_gene: TRBV5-1
j_gene: TRBJ1-6
d_gene: -
abundance: -
CDR3aa: CASRSADNSPLNF
CDR3nt: TGCGCCAGCAGGTCCGCAGATAATTCACCCCTCAACTTT